The text below deals with one T cell receptor beta chain. The data originate from a study of cytomegalovirus exposure and HLA in healthy donors. The V gene lost 0 bases and the J gene lost 1 base, with 10 bases spanning the gap. This CDR3 spans 15 amino acids. CDR1 and CDR2 (germline): SGHRS, YFSETQ. PCR employed 60 Vbeta and 13 Jbeta primers. Method: immunoSEQ multiplex PCR; TCRdb's copy keeps in-frame clones and lacks some. The sample includes about 200,000 clones, approximately 86% of them seen just once. The chain couples TRBV5-1 to TRBJ2-5, with D uncertain. This receptor was identified in a woman in her 30s in good health and CMV-seronegative. Sequencing was performed on PBMCs. This CDR3 is CASSLGAPSQETQYF. In nucleotides, the CDR3 is TGCGCCAGCAGCTTGGGAGCGCCCTCCCAAGAGACCCAGTACTTC.